The 27 T cell receptor beta chains listed next were all sequenced from one sample in a study of T cell responses to AZD1222 COVID-19 vaccine. Data came from immunoSEQ multiplex PCR; TCRdb stores just in-frame clones and leaves some out. This table has around 100,000 clones, about 90% appearing once. The sample in question was peripheral blood, obtained on day 0 of AZD1222 vaccination. Receptors were obtained from an adult in good health.

The rearrangement links TRBV3-1 (or the pseudogene TRBV3-2) to TRBJ1-2; no clear D. Trimming took off 2 bases at V and 5 bases at J, with 9 bases between the two ends. Germline-derived CDR1 and CDR2 are LGHDT and YNNKEL (reference sequence). The CDR3 extends over 13 amino acids. As DNA, the CDR3 is TGTGCCAGCAGCCAACTGGGCGGGTATGGCTACACCTTC. This gives the protein CASSQLGGYGYTF.

The CDR3 nucleotides are TGTGCCAGCAGCTCGACAGGGGAGGGCGGCTACACCTTC. It yields the protein CASSSTGEGGYTF. The chain employs TRBV7-2 and TRBJ1-2; 8 nucleotides align to TRBD1. This CDR3 is built from 13 residues. Per the germline V gene, CDR1 is SGHTA and CDR2 is FQGNSA. V lost 4 bases, J lost 8 bases, and 6 bases stayed unmatched.

The genes are TRBV28 and TRBJ1-1; D call uncertain. This CDR3 is built from 14 residues. V was pared by 2 bases and J by 7 bases, with 14 bases between. The germline V gene encodes CDR1 MDHEN and CDR2 SYDVKM. The CDR3 DNA follows: TGTGCCAGCAGTTTAGACACGGGAACAGATGAAGCTTTCTTT. Translated, it gives CASSLDTGTDEAFF.

The chain links TRBV24-1 to TRBJ2-1; TRBD2 agrees at 7 bases. J lost 8 bases, V lost 1 base, and 10 bases had no gene match. The germline V gene has CDR1 KGHDR and CDR2 SFDVKD. CDR3 size: 16 residues. The CDR3 loop is CATSDLGRGDKDEQFF. As DNA, the CDR3 is TGTGCCACCAGTGATTTAGGGAGGGGTGATAAGGATGAGCAGTTCTTC.

Notes on this clone: One junction end does not reproduce the germline sequence, and a read error may be involved. V usage is TRBV24-1 and J usage is TRBJ1-5, with TRBD1 matching 8 bases. Germline V gene data show CDR1 as KGHDR and CDR2 as SFDVKD. CDR3 size: 15 residues. CDR3 loop: CATSDAGQGKQPQHF. The CDR3 DNA follows: TGTGCCACCAGTGATGCAGGACAGGGCAAACAGCCCCAGCATTTT.

The V gene is TRBV6-5, the J gene TRBJ2-7; 7 bases map to TRBD1. The CDR3 contains 15 residues. The ends lost 5 bases at V and 4 bases at J; junction bases unmatched: 11. Germline CDR1 is MNHEY and CDR2 is SVGAGI. The chain's CDR3 is CASSPIDEQGYEQYF. In DNA form, the CDR3 reads TGTGCCAGCAGTCCCATCGATGAACAGGGGTACGAGCAGTACTTC.

V and J are TRBV6-1 and TRBJ1-5; D perhaps matches TRBD1 (6 bases). The ends were cut back, 0 bases at V and 5 bases at J, with 32 bases in the middle. The CDR3 has 22 residues. CDR1 and CDR2 (germline): MNHNS, SASEGT. In nucleotides, the CDR3 is TGTGCCAGCAGTGAAGCCGCAGGCATCGCTTTCTACAGGAAGGGGGGGGATCAGCCCCAGCATTTT. It specifies CASSEAAGIAFYRKGGDQPQHF.

A single count supports this clone. V is TRBV13 and J is TRBJ2-1, with 10 bases matching TRBD2. J was trimmed by 5 bases and V by 0 bases; bases with no gene match: 7. The CDR3 consists of 17 residues. The V gene's germline CDR1 is PRHDT and CDR2 FYEKMQ (reference sequence). CDR3 nucleotides: TGTGCCAGCAGCTTAGGAGCGGGAGGGCCGAGGGACAATGAGCAGTTCTTC. Translated, it gives CASSLGAGGPRDNEQFF.

The chain joins TRBV4-1 to TRBJ1-1, with D uncertain. The V gene's germline CDR1 is MGHRA and CDR2 YSYEKL. This CDR3 is 14 amino acids long. With 0 bases removed from V and 3 bases from J, the gap between germline ends came to 8 bases. The CDR3 sequence is CASSQEDGYTEAFF. DNA for the CDR3: TGCGCCAGCAGCCAAGAGGACGGTTACACTGAAGCTTTCTTT.

This clone was seen once. A read error may account for a junction end that differs from germline. The chain uses TRBV28 and TRBJ1-1, with D possibly matching TRBD1 (6 bases). The CDR3 spans 16 residues. From germline, CDR1 is MDHEN and CDR2 SYDVKM. In DNA, the CDR3 is TGTGCCAACAGTTACGGGACATCTAAATGGGGCACTGAAGCTTTCTTT. It is translated as CANSYGTSKWGTEAFF. The complete variable domain, with remaining parts taken from reference TRBV28 and TRBJ1-1, reads DVKVTQSSRYLVKRTGEKVFLECVQDMDHENMFWYRQDPGLGLRLIYFSYDVKMKEKGDIPEGYSVSREKKERFSLILESASTNQTSMYLCANSYGTSKWGTEAFFGQGTRLTVV.

J is TRBJ1-2 and V is TRBV11-2, with a tentative D call TRBD1 (6 bases). Germline values: CDR1 SGHAT, CDR2 FQNNGV. Trimming pared 0 bases from V and 2 bases from J, leaving 16 bases between. The CDR3 covers 17 residues. The CDR3 DNA is TGTGCCAGCAGCTTAGAAACCCCGGACAGAGGGAACTATGGCTACACCTTC. It yields the protein CASSLETPDRGNYGYTF.

This chain connects TRBV28 to TRBJ1-5; D uncertain. Germline V CDR1 and CDR2: MDHEN, SYDVKM. The length of the CDR3 is 18 residues. The V end was cut by 7 bases, the J end by 4 bases, with 26 bases between. The CDR3 loop reads CASNLSSLDELWNQPQHF. The CDR3 DNA is TGTGCCAGCAACTTAAGCAGTCTCGATGAGCTATGGAATCAGCCCCAGCATTTT.

This clone was seen only once. The rearrangement uses TRBV11-2 and TRBJ2-1; D assignment may be TRBD1 or TRBD2 (5 bases each). The germline gives CDR1 SGHAT, CDR2 FQNNGV. The V gene lost 5 bases and the J gene lost 3 bases, with 14 bases spanning the gap. The CDR3 length is 15 residues. CDR3 bases: TGTGCCAGCAGCCCCGGTGCTGGGGGCTACAATGAGCAGTTCTTC. Translated: CASSPGAGGYNEQFF.

The genes are TRBV28 and TRBJ1-2; 8 bases map to TRBD1. J lost 7 bases, V lost 7 bases, and 8 bases had no gene match. Per germline, CDR1 MDHEN and CDR2 SYDVKM. The CDR3 runs to 13 residues. CDR3 amino acids: CASTEDRGRGYTF. In nucleotides, the CDR3 is TGTGCCAGCACCGAAGACAGGGGTCGTGGCTACACCTTC.

The J gene is TRBJ1-2, the V gene TRBV10-2; TRBD1 matches 9 bases. This CDR3 has 13 amino acids. Germline-derived CDR1 and CDR2 are WSHSY and SAAADI. Losses at the gene ends were 6 bases for V and 5 bases for J; bases not matched to a gene: 4. DNA for the CDR3: TGCGCCAGCAGGGGACAGGGAGAGTATGGCTACACCTTC. Its protein product is CASRGQGEYGYTF.

The chain has TRBV6-5 and TRBJ2-7; no definite D call. Trimming removed 0 bases at V and 6 bases at J, with 9 bases between. Germline V lookup: CDR1 MNHEY, CDR2 SVGAGI. CDR3 size: 13 residues. CDR3 loop: CASSYSGTSEQYF. CDR3 nucleotide sequence: TGTGCCAGCAGTTACTCGGGAACGTCCGAGCAGTACTTC.

The chain combines TRBV5-6 with TRBJ2-2; TRBD2 agrees at 13 bases. The CDR3 sequence is 17 residues long. The germline V gene has CDR1 SGHDT and CDR2 YYEEEE. V lost 4 bases and J lost 2; bases outside the gene matches: 5. In DNA, the CDR3 is TGTGCCAGCAGCCCCGGGACTAGCGGGGTTAACACCGGGGAGCTGTTTTTT. This sequence encodes CASSPGTSGVNTGELFF.

V gene TRBV6-6 combines with J gene TRBJ2-7; 8 bases align to TRBD2. Germline V gene lookup returns CDR1 MNHNY and CDR2 SVGAGI (reference sequence). V lost 5 bases to trimming and J lost 3 bases; unmatched junction nucleotides: 9. The CDR3 covers 15 residues. The CDR3 nucleotides read TGTGCCAGCAGTCACGGGGGGGGCGGGAACTACGAGCAGTACTTC. It yields the protein CASSHGGGGNYEQYF.

DNA of the CDR3: TGTGCCAGCAGGAACCTACCGGGACTAGCGTCGCGACACCAGTTCTTC. Residues: CASRNLPGLASRHQFF. The chain employs TRBV27 and TRBJ2-1, with 10 nucleotides matching TRBD2. V shed 6 bases and J 13 bases; nucleotides not matched to a gene: 18. The CDR3 has 16 residues. The V gene's germline CDR1 is MNHEY and CDR2 SMNVEV (reference sequence).

This clone was seen only a few times. The rearrangement joins TRBV18 to TRBJ2-1, with D maybe TRBD1 (6 bases). V lost 4 bases and J 4 bases, leaving 17 bases between the germline ends. This CDR3 has 16 amino acids. The V gene's germline CDR1 is KGHSH and CDR2 LQKENI. Written as DNA, the CDR3 is TGTGCCAGCTCACGGGAGATCCCCGGACAGTACAATGAGCAGTTCTTC. This translates into CASSREIPGQYNEQFF. Looking up the rest from reference TRBV18 and TRBJ2-1 gives the full variable domain: NAGVMQNPRHLVRRRGQEARLRCSPMKGHSHVYWYRQLPEEGLKFMVYLQKENIIDESGMPKERFSAEFPKEGPSILRIQQVVRGDSAAYFCASSREIPGQYNEQFFGPGTRLTVL.

The chain links TRBV7-2 to TRBJ1-5, with unresolved D. Germline CDR1 reads SGHTA; CDR2 reads FQGNSA. V was shortened by 2 bases and J by 0 bases, with 11 bases between the two germline ends. The CDR3 has 16 amino acids. The CDR3 is CASSLTTLYSNQPQHF. In DNA form, the CDR3 reads TGTGCCAGCAGCTTAACAACATTATATAGCAATCAGCCCCAGCATTTT. Complete variable domain (other parts from reference TRBV7-2 and TRBJ1-5): GAGVSQSPSNKVTEKGKDVELRCDPISGHTALYWYRQSLGQGLEFLIYFQGNSAPDKSGLPSDRFSAERTGGSVSTLTIQRTQQEDSAVYLCASSLTTLYSNQPQHFGDGTRLSIL.

The rearrangement links TRBV5-4 to TRBJ1-1, with no clear D. Germline V CDR1 and CDR2: SGHNT, YYREEE (reference sequence). V lost 4 bases to trimming and J lost 1 base, with 11 bases between them. This CDR3 region has 14 residues. The CDR3 region has the DNA TGTGCCAGCAGCACGCGAGCAGGGAACACTGAAGCTTTCTTT. It encodes CASSTRAGNTEAFF. The full variable domain, rest sourced from reference TRBV5-4 and TRBJ1-1, is ETGVTQSPTHLIKTRGQQVTLRCSSQSGHNTVSWYQQALGQGPQFIFQYYREEENGRGNFPPRFSGLQFPNYSSELNVNALELDDSALYLCASSTRAGNTEAFFGQGTRLTVV.

The chain couples TRBV4-2 to TRBJ1-1, with D tentatively TRBD1 (6 bases). V was pared by 1 base and J by 1 base, with 10 bases between. CDR1 and CDR2 from the germline V gene are LGHNA and YNFKEQ. The CDR3 runs 15 residues. CDR3 amino acids: CASSQARGQNTEAFF. In DNA, the CDR3 is TGTGCCAGCAGCCAAGCCCGGGGACAGAACACTGAAGCTTTCTTT.

The V gene is TRBV28, the J gene TRBJ1-1; 7 bases are shared with TRBD1. The trim removed 10 bases at V and 0 bases at J, leaving 11 bases unmatched. Germline CDR1 is MDHEN and CDR2 is SYDVKM. CDR3 size: 15 residues. The CDR3 region has the DNA TGTGCCACCTCAGGGGGGCGTCTAATGAACACTGAAGCTTTCTTT. It translates to CATSGGRLMNTEAFF.

This clone was found once. Here the CDR3 DNA reads TGTGCCAGCAGCCGACATAGTTTCACAGATACGCAGTATTTT. Translating gives CASSRHSFTDTQYF. The chain carries TRBV28 and TRBJ2-3; D remains unclear. V was cut by 6 bases and J by 2 bases, with 12 bases left in between. The CDR3 runs to 14 residues. Per the germline V gene, CDR1 is MDHEN and CDR2 is SYDVKM.

The CDR3 spells CASSQTSGLAGVNEQFF. For the CDR3, the DNA is TGCGCCAGCAGCCAGACATCGGGACTAGCGGGTGTCAATGAGCAGTTCTTC. This chain links TRBV4-1 with TRBJ2-1; 12 bases line up with TRBD2. The CDR3 length is 17 residues. V dropped 3 bases and J dropped 6; count of bases not matched to a gene: 9. Per the germline V gene, CDR1 is MGHRA and CDR2 is YSYEKL.

The V call is TRBV28, the J call TRBJ1-5, with 8 bases fitting TRBD1. The CDR3 runs to 14 residues. The trim removed 7 bases at V and 5 bases at J, leaving 7 bases unmatched. The germline gives CDR1 MDHEN, CDR2 SYDVKM. This CDR3 reads CASISGQGHQPQHF. The CDR3 nucleotides read TGTGCCAGCATCAGTGGACAGGGCCATCAGCCCCAGCATTTT.